This T cell receptor beta chain was sequenced in a study of blood T cell repertoires in COVID-19. Germline CDR1 LNHNV, CDR2 YYDKDF (reference sequence). V shed 3 bases and J 4 bases; nucleotides not matched to a gene: 8. The CDR3 totals 16 residues. TCRdb's copy holds only in-frame clones and misses some; the assay was immunoSEQ multiplex PCR. There are hundreds of thousands of clones in the sample; 87% occur only once, and just over 2.5% lies in the top ten. The study drew participants aged about 18 to 95 years from 20 to 30 US areas. Cohorts were based on clinical histories the participants reported.

The sequencing sample was made of PBMCs or T cells enriched from blood (not recorded which). The TCR originated in a woman aged 25-40 years with acute COVID-19. The J gene is TRBJ1-4, the V gene TRBV15; 7 bases fit TRBD1. This CDR3 is CATSRRTGALNEKLFF. The DNA for the CDR3 is TGTGCCACCAGCAGGAGAACAGGGGCCCTTAATGAAAAACTGTTTTTT.